Each of the 5 T cell receptor beta chains below was sequenced from the same sample in a study of technical replicates of blood from several donors (dated by TCRdb to 2016 to 2017). Library construction relied on the immunoSEQ multiplex PCR assay. This is the immuneACCESS table as TCRdb keeps it, with only in-frame sequences that have V and J called. A part of the clones is gone; compared with another copy, unresolved V genes explain less than half, and the rest is unexplained. This sample has about 100,000 clones in its table, and around 95% of those were observed once. 0.22% of the sample is held by the ten biggest clonotypes. Sequenced: T cells isolated from PBMCs. The source is a human donor in good health.

The rearrangement joins TRBV9 to TRBJ2-7; tentatively, D is TRBD2 (5 bases). CDR3 length: 15 amino acids. V was shortened by 7 bases and J by 3 bases, with 20 bases between the two germline ends. The V gene's germline CDR1 is SGDLS and CDR2 YYNGEE. The CDR3 region is CASSEGDERIYEQYF. CDR3 DNA sequence: TGTGCCAGCTCCGAGGGTGATGAGCGTATCTACGAGCAGTACTTC. The full variable domain, with the rest looked up from reference TRBV9 and TRBJ2-7, is DSGVTQTPKHLITATGQRVTLRCSPRSGDLSVYWYQQSLDQGLQFLIQYYNGEERAKGNILERFSAQQFPDLHSELNLSSLELGDSALYFCASSEGDERIYEQYFGPGTRLTVT.

The chain carries TRBV7-9 and TRBJ2-7; a weak D match, TRBD1 (6 bases). Per germline, CDR1 SEHNR and CDR2 FQNEAQ (reference sequence). The CDR3 is 15 amino acids. The V gene lost 1 base and the J gene lost 0 bases, with 10 bases spanning the gap. The CDR3 spells CASSLGGGSSYEQYF. CDR3 coding DNA: TGTGCCAGCAGCTTAGGAGGGGGTTCCTCCTACGAGCAGTACTTC.

This rearrangement joins TRBV4-1 to TRBJ1-1; tentative D call: TRBD1 (5 bases). Trimming stripped 1 base from V and 10 bases from J, with 10 bases between. The CDR3 sequence is 12 residues long. CDR1 and CDR2 from the germline V gene are MGHRA and YSYEKL. The CDR3 reads CASSQGGEAAFF. The CDR3 DNA follows: TGCGCCAGCAGCCAAGGGGGGGAGGCAGCTTTCTTT.

The V and J genes are TRBV29-1 and TRBJ1-2; D is unclear. From germline, CDR1 is SQVTM and CDR2 ANQGSEA. Trimming stripped 5 bases from V and 4 bases from J, with 20 bases between. This CDR3 has 15 residues. The CDR3 loop is CSVNPSGGPGYGYTF. The CDR3 DNA follows: TGCAGCGTTAACCCCTCCGGCGGCCCGGGCTATGGCTACACCTTC.

This chain connects TRBV28 to TRBJ2-1; 11 bases are a match to TRBD2. The junction had 17 bases not matched to a gene; V was cut back by 1 base and J by 6 bases. From germline, CDR1 is MDHEN and CDR2 SYDVKM. The CDR3 is 20 residues long. CDR3 region: CASSLLAGGPYASYPNEQFF. CDR3 DNA: TGTGCCAGCAGTTTATTAGCGGGAGGGCCTTACGCCTCATACCCCAATGAGCAGTTCTTC.